The 24 T cell receptor beta chains presented below share a single source sample, sequenced in a study of Tregs in tolerant kidney transplant recipients (dated by TCRdb to about 2019). Related donors were used in the transplants with nonmyeloablative bone marrow transplantation, and mixed chimerism was transient in the human trials. Receptors were amplified or captured by the immunoSEQ multiplex PCR assay. TCRdb mirrors the immuneACCESS table, restricted to in-frame sequences. Some clones are absent from its copies; in checked studies, under half trace to an unresolved V gene, and the reason for the others is unknown. This sample's table has entries for around 30,000 clones. The top ten hold approximately 1.7% of the sample. Sample: CD4+ T cells from blood (PBMCs), taken 24 months after the transplant. The receptors shown here come from a human patient who received a combined kidney and bone marrow transplant. Some T cells seen after a transplant may have their origin in the graft donor.

Comments on this clone: The CDR3 end lies 3 residues beyond the end of the read and is filled in from the germline J gene. The chain couples TRBV29-1 to TRBJ2-3; 9 bases are a match to TRBD2. The CDR3 is made up of 14 amino acids. Unmatched junction bases numbered 9, after V lost 7 bases and J lost 4 bases. Per the germline V gene, CDR1 is SQVTM and CDR2 is ANQGSEA. The CDR3 spells CSGALSGSADTQYF. CDR3 DNA (partial): TGCAGCGGGGCCCTTAGCGGGAGTGCAGATACG.

The CDR3 here is CASSPRGGDTEAFF. The covered CDR3 bases are TGCGCCAGCAGCCCACGAGGAGGGGACACTGAA. The chain recombines TRBV5-1 with TRBJ1-1, with D perhaps TRBD1 (5 bases). The read falls 3 residues short of the CDR3 end, and the missing part is taken from the germline J gene. V dropped 4 bases and J dropped 3 bases, with 13 bases sitting between them. The CDR3 is 14 residues long. CDR1 SGHRS and CDR2 YFSETQ come from the germline V gene.

Concerning this clone: Sequencing ends 3 residues short of the CDR3 end; the germline J gene provides the rest. The genes are TRBV18 and TRBJ2-7; 7 bases agree with TRBD2. Germline lookup yields CDR1 KGHSH and CDR2 LQKENI. CDR3 length equals 16 residues. Trimming removed 3 bases from V and 4 bases from J; junction bases left unmatched: 12. The CDR3 bases that were read are TGTGCCAGCTCACCCAAGTCCGGCGGGAGTATATACGAG. Protein product: CASSPKSGGSIYE. The whole CDR3 protein reads CASSPKSGGSIYEQYF.

In the case of this clone: The read gets to within 3 residues of the CDR3 end, and the germline J gene fills in the rest. The chain recombines TRBV2 with TRBJ1-1; no definite D call. The CDR3 totals 15 residues. In germline, CDR1 is SNHLY, CDR2 FYNNEI. Between the trimmed V and J ends, which lost 5 bases and 0 bases, there was a span of 13 bases. CDR3: CASSRYQILNTEAFF. CDR3 DNA, as far as it was read: TGTGCCAGCAGTCGATATCAGATTTTGAACACTGAA.

The CDR3 DNA, read in part, is TGTGCCAGCAGTGAGGAGGATCCGAGGGATTCACCC. It encodes CASSEEDPRDSP. The entire CDR3 sequence reads CASSEEDPRDSPLHF. This chain links TRBV2 with TRBJ1-6; D gene ambiguous. The CDR3 end lies 3 residues beyond the end of the read and is filled in from the germline J gene. V lost 3 bases and J 8 bases, leaving 14 bases between the germline ends. Per germline, CDR1 SNHLY and CDR2 FYNNEI. This CDR3 has 15 amino acids.

In the case of this clone: The read gets to within 3 residues of the CDR3 end, and the germline J gene fills in the rest. The chain employs TRBV20-1 and TRBJ2-7, with 8 bases fitting TRBD2. Germline V gene lookup returns CDR1 DFQATT and CDR2 SNEGSKA (reference sequence). J gave up 2 bases and V 3 bases, and 3 bases lay outside the gene matches. The CDR3 runs 13 residues. The part of the CDR3 DNA that was read is TGCAGTGCTAGTAGCGGGACCACCTACGAG. This sequence encodes CSASSGTTYE. The full CDR3 sequence reads CSASSGTTYEQYF.

In regard to this clone: The read stops 3 residues short of the end of the CDR3; the missing end is completed from the germline J gene. V usage is TRBV19 and J usage is TRBJ2-3; 13 bases fit TRBD2. Germline V gene data show CDR1 as LNHDA and CDR2 as SQIVND (reference sequence). Trimming removed 6 bases from V and 2 bases from J; junction bases left unmatched: 2. The CDR3 spans 15 residues. Incomplete CDR3 DNA: TGTGCCAGTAGAGGGACTAGCGGGAACACAGATACG. This codes for CASRGTSGNTDT. The CDR3 reads in full as CASRGTSGNTDTQYF.

Notes on this clone: The read ends 3 residues early relative to the CDR3; the germline J gene fills the gap. The V call is TRBV20-1, the J call TRBJ2-7; TRBD2 matches 8 bases. After removal of 7 bases from V and 0 bases from J, the junction contained 2 bases not matched to a gene. Germline loops: CDR1 DFQATT, CDR2 SNEGSKA (reference sequence). The CDR3 consists of 12 residues. CDR3 loop: CSGAGASYEQYF. The part of the CDR3 DNA that was read is TGCAGTGGAGCGGGAGCCTCCTACGAG.

As regards this clone: The CDR3 end is not reached by the read, which stops 3 residues before it; the germline J gene fills it in. V and J are TRBV7-2 and TRBJ2-3; D may be TRBD2 (5 bases). Germline CDR1 reads SGHTA; CDR2 reads FQGNSA. The V end lost 2 bases, the J end lost 8 bases, and 11 bases lay between the germline ends. The CDR3 spans 13 residues. The part of the CDR3 DNA that was read is TGTGCCAGCAGCTTATCCAACGAGGGTACG. Residues: CASSLSNEGT. The CDR3 in full is CASSLSNEGTQYF.

The sequenced part of the CDR3 DNA is TGTGCCAGCTTCAGGGGGCAGGATTCACCC. This codes for CASFRGQDSP. The full CDR3 reads CASFRGQDSPLHF. The rearrangement uses TRBV18 and TRBJ1-6; 8 nucleotides line up with TRBD1. The sequence runs out 3 residues before the end of the CDR3; the remainder is reconstructed from the germline J gene. Germline CDR1 and CDR2: KGHSH and LQKENI. V shed 7 bases, J shed 8 bases, and the junction held 4 bases outside the gene matches. CDR3 size: 13 residues.

Comments on this clone: The CDR3 end falls 3 residues outside the read, so it is completed with the germline J gene. The chain has TRBV20-1 and TRBJ2-7, with D possibly being TRBD2 (5 bases). From germline, CDR1 is DFQATT and CDR2 SNEGSKA (reference sequence). The CDR3 runs to 16 residues. The germline V and J ends were trimmed by 0 bases and 0 bases, with 15 bases remaining between them. Partial CDR3 DNA: TGCAGTGCTAGAGATCGGGGATTTTTAAGCTCCTACGAG. It specifies CSARDRGFLSSYE. The entire CDR3 protein reads CSARDRGFLSSYEQYF.

Regarding this clone: The CDR3 end lies 3 residues beyond the end of the read and is filled in from the germline J gene. This rearrangement joins TRBV20-1 to TRBJ2-7, with D possibly TRBD2 on 6 matching bases. The CDR3 is 16 residues long. Germline CDR1 DFQATT, CDR2 SNEGSKA (reference sequence). Trimming took 1 base from V and 0 from J, leaving 16 bases between them. Incomplete CDR3 DNA: TGCAGTGCTAGAGGGGCTAGCGCCGAGGGCTCCTACGAG. Translated: CSARGASAEGSYE. In full, the CDR3 is CSARGASAEGSYEQYF.

About this clone itself: The read stops 3 residues short of the end of the CDR3; the missing end is completed from the germline J gene. The chain combines TRBV5-1 with TRBJ1-1; TRBD1 matches 9 bases. CDR1 and CDR2 from the germline V gene are SGHRS and YFSETQ. The CDR3 covers 15 residues. V was clipped by 4 bases and J by 6 bases; unmatched bases: 10. CDR3 residues: CASSLLGTGRAEAFF. The DNA read from the CDR3 is TGCGCCAGCAGCCTATTAGGGACAGGGCGAGCTGAA.

As for this clone: The observed sequence ends 3 residues before the CDR3 terminus, with the missing tail filled in from the germline J gene. The chain is built from TRBV15 and TRBJ2-7, with a tentative D call TRBD1 (5 bases). This CDR3 is built from 13 residues. Per germline, CDR1 LNHNV and CDR2 YYDKDF (reference sequence). The V and J ends lost 5 bases and 3 bases respectively, with 11 bases between them. The CDR3 loop is CATSPRQSYEQYF. The part of the CDR3 DNA that was read is TGTGCCACCAGCCCTAGACAGAGCTACGAG.

In regard to this clone: The read terminates 3 residues before the CDR3 end, so the remaining end is supplied by the germline J gene. The chain is built from TRBV18 and TRBJ2-5; D might be TRBD1 (6 bases). The ends were cut back, 3 bases at V and 5 bases at J, with 13 bases in the middle. Germline V gene lookup returns CDR1 KGHSH and CDR2 LQKENI. This CDR3 is built from 14 residues. The covered CDR3 bases are TGTGCCAGCTCACCGGACAGTCCTTTGGAGACC. It specifies CASSPDSPLET. The full CDR3 protein is CASSPDSPLETQYF.

With regard to this clone: The read terminates 3 residues before the CDR3 end, so the remaining end is supplied by the germline J gene. J is TRBJ2-1 and V is TRBV5-1; the match to TRBD2 covers 9 bases. The junction had 10 bases not matched to a gene; V was cut back by 0 bases and J by 6 bases. CDR3 length equals 17 residues. Germline CDR1 reads SGHRS; CDR2 reads YFSETQ. This CDR3 is CASSLAAGLASSNEQFF. The CDR3 bases that were read are TGCGCCAGCAGCTTGGCCGCTGGACTAGCGTCGAGCAATGAG.

In regard to this clone: The read ends 3 residues early relative to the CDR3; the germline J gene fills the gap. This rearrangement joins TRBV5-4 to TRBJ1-1; 7 bases are a match to TRBD1. The V gene's germline CDR1 is SGHNT and CDR2 YYREEE (reference sequence). The CDR3 consists of 16 residues. V lost 3 bases to trimming and J lost 4 bases; unmatched junction nucleotides: 12. The sequenced part of the CDR3 DNA is TGTGCCAGCAGCTCAACCAACAGGGGAATGGGCACTGAA. This codes for CASSSTNRGMGTE. The CDR3 reads in full as CASSSTNRGMGTEAFF.

Concerning this clone: Sequencing ends 3 residues short of the CDR3 end; the germline J gene provides the rest. This chain links TRBV28 with TRBJ1-1; 7 nucleotides align to TRBD1. Germline CDR1 and CDR2: MDHEN and SYDVKM. V trimming: 7 bases; J trimming: 4 bases; junction bases outside the gene matches: 6. The CDR3 length is 13 residues. The sequenced CDR3 bases are TGTGCCAGCAACCGACAGGGAGGCACTGAA. Translating gives CASNRQGGTE. The CDR3 in full is CASNRQGGTEAFF.

Note on this clone: Read data end 3 residues before the CDR3 end; the end is taken from the germline J gene. The chain joins TRBV14 to TRBJ2-3, with 10 bases aligning to TRBD2. The V segment lost 2 bases and the J segment 8 bases; nucleotides outside the gene matches: 7. The germline CDR1 and CDR2 sequences are SGHDN and FVKESK. There are 15 residues in the CDR3. CDR3 amino acids: CASSQHTSGMVTQYF. CDR3 DNA, as far as it was read: TGTGCCAGCAGCCAACATACTAGCGGGATGGTTACG.

As for this clone: The CDR3 end falls 3 residues outside the read, so it is completed with the germline J gene. The chain recombines TRBV11-3 with TRBJ1-1; no definite D call. Germline V gene data show CDR1 as SGHNT and CDR2 as YENEEA. The CDR3 has 13 residues. With 6 bases removed from V and 2 bases from J, the gap between germline ends came to 10 bases. The CDR3 loop is CASSSRVNTEAFF. CDR3 DNA (partial): TGTGCCAGCAGTTCTCGGGTAAACACTGAA.

In regard to this clone: The read terminates 3 residues before the CDR3 end, so the remaining end is supplied by the germline J gene. The chain links TRBV7-8 to TRBJ2-5; 7 bases map to TRBD1. Germline CDR1 is SGHVS and CDR2 is FQNEAQ. The trim removed 5 bases at V and 4 bases at J, leaving 16 bases unmatched. This CDR3 contains 17 residues. The CDR3 sequence is CASSTGQVRALGETQYF. The sequenced CDR3 bases are TGTGCCAGCAGCACCGGACAGGTCCGGGCCCTTGGAGAGACC.

With regard to this clone: The CDR3 end lies 3 residues beyond the end of the read and is filled in from the germline J gene. J is TRBJ2-1 and V is TRBV10-3; D unresolved. V lost 6 bases, J lost 5 bases, and 8 bases lay in between. The CDR3 length is 12 residues. The germline CDR1 and CDR2 sequences are ENHRY and SYGVKD. The CDR3 reads CAISRFDNEQFF. The covered CDR3 bases are TGTGCCATCAGCAGATTTGACAATGAG.

As regards this clone: Read sequence stops 3 residues before the CDR3 end, and the germline J gene provides the missing end. V gene TRBV7-3 combines with J gene TRBJ2-3; D possibly corresponds to TRBD2 (5 bases). Germline loops: CDR1 SGHTA, CDR2 FQGTGA. V lost 5 bases and J 2 bases, leaving 11 bases between the germline ends. This CDR3 region has 14 residues. The chain's CDR3 is CASSLGVPTDTQYF. CDR3 DNA, as far as it was read: TGTGCCAGCAGCCTCGGGGTTCCCACAGATACG.

This clone registers medium-sized (0.01 to 0.1%) by frequency. The CDR3 end falls 3 residues outside the read, so it is completed with the germline J gene. The chain links TRBV20-1 to TRBJ2-3; D uncertain. The CDR3 totals 18 residues. The V end lost 0 bases, the J end lost 0 bases, and 19 bases lay between the germline ends. CDR1 is DFQATT, CDR2 SNEGSKA, per germline (reference sequence). The CDR3 region is CSARDGAFITASTDTQYF. The CDR3 bases that were read are TGCAGTGCTAGAGATGGCGCCTTCATTACAGCTAGCACAGATACG.